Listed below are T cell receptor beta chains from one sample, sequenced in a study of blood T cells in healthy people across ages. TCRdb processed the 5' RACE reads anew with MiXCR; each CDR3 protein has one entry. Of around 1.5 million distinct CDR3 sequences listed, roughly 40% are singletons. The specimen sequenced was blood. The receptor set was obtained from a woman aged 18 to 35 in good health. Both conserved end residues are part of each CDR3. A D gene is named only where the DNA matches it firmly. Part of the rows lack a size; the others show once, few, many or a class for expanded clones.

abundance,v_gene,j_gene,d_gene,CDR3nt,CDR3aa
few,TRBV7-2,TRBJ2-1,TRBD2,TGTGCCAGCAGCTTTGTTAGCGGGACTTTTAGTGAGCAGTTCTTC,CASSFVSGTFSEQFF
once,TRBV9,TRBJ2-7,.,TGTGCCAGCACCCCTACCCCGGCGAGCTCCTACGAGCAGTACTTC,CASTPTPASSYEQYF
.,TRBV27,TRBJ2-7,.,TGTGCCAGCAGTAACTCTCTCTTCTACGAGCAGTACTTC,CASSNSLFYEQYF
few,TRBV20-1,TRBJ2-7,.,TGCAGTGCCCCCTTCAACGAGCAGTACTTC,CSAPFNEQYF
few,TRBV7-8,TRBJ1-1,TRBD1,TGTGCCAGCAGCCTAGAGGGGGCTAGGACTGAAGCTTTCTTT,CASSLEGARTEAFF
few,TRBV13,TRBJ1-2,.,TGTGCCAGCAGCTTAGGGAACAGGAACTATGGCTACACCTTC,CASSLGNRNYGYTF
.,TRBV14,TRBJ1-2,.,TGTGCCAGCAGCCAAGGTAGCCAGTACTATGGCTACACCTTC,CASSQGSQYYGYTF
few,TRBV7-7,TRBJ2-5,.,TGTGCTAGCAGCCTGATTACCCAAGAGACCCAGTACTTC,CASSLITQETQYF
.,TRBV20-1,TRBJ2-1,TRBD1,TGCAGTGCTAGTCCGGGACAGGGCTACAATGAGCAGTTCTTC,CSASPGQGYNEQFF
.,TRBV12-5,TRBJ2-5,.,TGTGCTAGTATTAAGGCAGATCAAGAGACCCAGTACTTC,CASIKADQETQYF
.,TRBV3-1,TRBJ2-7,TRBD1,TGTGCCAGCAGCCCGACGGGACAGGGCGACGAGCAGTACTTC,CASSPTGQGDEQYF
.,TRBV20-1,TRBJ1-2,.,TGCAGTGCTAGATTTCTTTCTTCGGGCAGAAACTATGGCTACACCTTC,CSARFLSSGRNYGYTF
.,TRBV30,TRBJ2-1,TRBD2,TGTGCCTGGAGACCGGGACTAGCGGAATGGAGCTCCTACAATGAGCAGTTCTTC,CAWRPGLAEWSSYNEQFF
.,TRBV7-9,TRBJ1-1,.,TGTGCCAGCAGCTTAGACCCCCAGGGGCACACTGAAGCTTTCTTT,CASSLDPQGHTEAFF
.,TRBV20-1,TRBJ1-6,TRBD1,TGCAGTGCTAGGGCAGGGGGGTCACCCCTCCACTTT,CSARAGGSPLHF
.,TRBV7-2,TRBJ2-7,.,TGTGCCAGCAGCCCCGCCGGGACAACCCGACCCTACGAGCAGTACTTC,CASSPAGTTRPYEQYF
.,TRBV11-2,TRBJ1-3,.,TGTGCCAGCAGCTTAGATGCCTTTCGGGGGATCCCGGGAAACACCATATATTTT,CASSLDAFRGIPGNTIYF
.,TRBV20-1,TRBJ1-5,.,TGCAGTGCTAGAGAGCGGACAGACCTCAATCAGCCCCAGCATTTT,CSARERTDLNQPQHF
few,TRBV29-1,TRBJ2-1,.,TGCAGCGTTACGAGTGGCCATGAGCAGTTCTTC,CSVTSGHEQFF
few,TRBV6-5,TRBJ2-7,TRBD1,TGTGCCAGCAGTTATGGGGTTGGACAGGGGGCGATGTACGAGCAGTACTTC,CASSYGVGQGAMYEQYF
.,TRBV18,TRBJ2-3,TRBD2,TGTGCCAGCTCGGAAGGGACTAGCGGGAAATATACGCAGTATTTT,CASSEGTSGKYTQYF
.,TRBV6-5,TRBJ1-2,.,TGTGCCAGCAGTTACTCCCGGGACAATAACTATGGCTACACCTTC,CASSYSRDNNYGYTF
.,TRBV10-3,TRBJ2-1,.,TGTGCCATCAATAAGGGGGGCAATGAGCAGTTCTTC,CAINKGGNEQFF
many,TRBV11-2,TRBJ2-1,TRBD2,TGTGCCAGCAGCTTAGATCGTGGTGGGAGGGCCTACAATGAGCAGTTCTTC,CASSLDRGGRAYNEQFF
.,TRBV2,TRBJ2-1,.,TGTGCCAGCAGTCACGGGACGGAGCAGTTCTTC,CASSHGTEQFF
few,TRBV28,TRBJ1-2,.,TGTGCCAGCAGTTTGAGAAACAGCTATGGCTACACCTTC,CASSLRNSYGYTF
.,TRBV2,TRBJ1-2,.,TGTGCCAGCAGTGTATTTGACAGGAGGGGCTACACCTTC,CASSVFDRRGYTF
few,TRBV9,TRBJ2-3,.,TGTGCCAGCAGCCCCCGACCGAGAGGGGAAGATACGCAGTATTTT,CASSPRPRGEDTQYF
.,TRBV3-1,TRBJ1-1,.,TGTGCCAGCAGCCAAGCGTCAGGGGTGGGTGCTGAAGCTTTCTTT,CASSQASGVGAEAFF
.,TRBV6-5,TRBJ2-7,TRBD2,TGTGCCAGCAAAAGAGGAGCGGGGTACAATGAGCAGTACTTC,CASKRGAGYNEQYF
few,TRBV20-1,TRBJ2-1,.,TGCAGTCCTGAGGACTACAATGAGCAGTTCTTC,CSPEDYNEQFF
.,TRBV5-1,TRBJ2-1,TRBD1,TGCGCCAGCAGCTTAGGGACAGGCGAGCACAATGAGCAGTTCTTC,CASSLGTGEHNEQFF
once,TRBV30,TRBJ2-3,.,TGTGCCTTGGAAGGCGGGCGGGGTAGCACAGATACGCAGTATTTT,CALEGGRGSTDTQYF
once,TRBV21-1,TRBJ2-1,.,TGTGCCAGCAGCCCCCCCCCGCAGTTCTTC,CASSPPPQFF
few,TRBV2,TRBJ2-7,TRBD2,TGTGCCAGCAGTGAAGGGCCTAGCGGCACCTACGAGCAGTACTTC,CASSEGPSGTYEQYF
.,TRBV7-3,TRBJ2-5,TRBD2,TGTGCCAGCAGCTTCCTAGCGGAGGAGACCCAGTACTTC,CASSFLAEETQYF
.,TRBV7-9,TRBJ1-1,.,TGTGCCAGCAGCTTAGGACAGAGGACAGACACTGAAGCTTTCTTT,CASSLGQRTDTEAFF
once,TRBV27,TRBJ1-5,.,TGTGCCAGCAACCCCGGGACACACAGTCCCAATCAGCCCCAGCATTTT,CASNPGTHSPNQPQHF
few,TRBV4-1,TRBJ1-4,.,TGCGCCAGCAGCCAAGTGTTGGCGACAGCTAATGAAAAACTGTTTTTT,CASSQVLATANEKLFF
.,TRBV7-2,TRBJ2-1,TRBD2,TGTGCCAGCAGCAAAACCCGAGGCGGGAGCTCCTACAATGAGCAGTTCTTC,CASSKTRGGSSYNEQFF
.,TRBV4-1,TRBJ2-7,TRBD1,TGCGCCAGCAGCCGATCCCAAGGGACAGCCTCCTACGAGCAGTACTTC,CASSRSQGTASYEQYF
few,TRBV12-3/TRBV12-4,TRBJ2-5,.,TGTGCCAGCAGTTTATTGGGCAGGGGTCTTCAAGAGACCCAGTACTTC,CASSLLGRGLQETQYF
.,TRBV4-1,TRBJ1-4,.,TGCGCCAGCAGCCTTCAACCCGGGTCAAACTTAAATGAAAAACTGTTTTTT,CASSLQPGSNLNEKLFF